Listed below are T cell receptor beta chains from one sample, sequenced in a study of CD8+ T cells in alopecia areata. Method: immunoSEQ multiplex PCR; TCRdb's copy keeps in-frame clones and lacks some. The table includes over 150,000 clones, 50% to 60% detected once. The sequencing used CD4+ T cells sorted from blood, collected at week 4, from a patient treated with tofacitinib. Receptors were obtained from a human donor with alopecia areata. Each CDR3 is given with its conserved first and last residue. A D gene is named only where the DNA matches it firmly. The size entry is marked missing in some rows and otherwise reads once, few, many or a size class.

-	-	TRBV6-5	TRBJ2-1	CASGRGGGYNEQFF	TGTGCCAGCGGACGGGGTGGGGGTTACAATGAGCAGTTCTTC
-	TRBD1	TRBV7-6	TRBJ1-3	CASSLAGTAAGNTIYF	TGTGCCAGCAGCTTAGCAGGGACAGCCGCTGGAAACACCATATATTTT
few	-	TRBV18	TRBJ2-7	CASSPRGAHEQYF	TGTGCCAGCTCACCAAGGGGCGCCCACGAGCAGTACTTC
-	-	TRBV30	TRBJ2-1	CAWSGYRGGYNEQFF	TGTGCCTGGAGTGGCTACAGGGGGGGTTACAATGAGCAGTTCTTC
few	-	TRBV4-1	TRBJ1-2	CASSQDRGYGYTF	TGCGCCAGCAGCCAAGATCGGGGCTATGGCTACACCTTC
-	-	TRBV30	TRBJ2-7	CAWSVSGQLYEQYF	TGTGCCTGGAGTGTCTCTGGACAGTTATACGAGCAGTACTTC
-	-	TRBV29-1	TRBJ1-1	CSVRNMNTEAFF	TGCAGCGTGAGAAATATGAACACTGAAGCTTTCTTT
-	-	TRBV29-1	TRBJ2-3	CSGGTDTQYF	TGCAGCGGAGGGACAGATACGCAGTATTTT
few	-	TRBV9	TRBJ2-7	CASSVQGWYEQYF	TGTGCCAGCAGCGTACAGGGCTGGTACGAGCAGTACTTC
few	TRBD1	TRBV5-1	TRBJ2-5	CASSPGDRLQETQYF	TGCGCCAGCAGCCCCGGGGACAGGCTACAAGAGACCCAGTACTTC
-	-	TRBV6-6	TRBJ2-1	CASHGYNEQFF	TGTGCCAGCCATGGGTACAATGAGCAGTTCTTC
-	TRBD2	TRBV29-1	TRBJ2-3	CSGGTSGIRTDTQYF	TGCAGCGGGGGGACTAGCGGGATACGGACAGATACGCAGTATTTT
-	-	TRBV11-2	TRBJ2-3	CASSLDRIDTQYF	TGTGCCAGCAGCTTAGATCGAATTGATACGCAGTATTTT
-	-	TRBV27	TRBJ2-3	CASRRTGTDTQYF	TGTGCCAGCAGAAGGACGGGCACAGATACGCAGTATTTT
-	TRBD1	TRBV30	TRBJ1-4	CAWNAGTANEKLFF	TGTGCCTGGAACGCCGGGACAGCTAATGAAAAACTGTTTTTT
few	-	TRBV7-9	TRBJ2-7	CASSSTREQYF	TGTGCCAGCAGCTCTACGCGGGAGCAGTACTTC
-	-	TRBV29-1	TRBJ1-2	CSVVKGPNYGYTF	TGCAGCGTTGTTAAAGGCCCTAACTATGGCTACACCTTC
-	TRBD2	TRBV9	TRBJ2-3	CASSAQGPSGGTQYF	TGTGCCAGCAGCGCCCAAGGTCCTAGCGGGGGGACGCAGTATTTT
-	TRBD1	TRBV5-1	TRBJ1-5	CASSTGDGQPQHF	TGCGCCAGCAGCACAGGGGATGGTCAGCCCCAGCATTTT
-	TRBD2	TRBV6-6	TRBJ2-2	CASSPGEGVYTGELFF	TGTGCCAGCAGCCCGGGGGAGGGTGTGTACACCGGGGAGCTGTTTTTT
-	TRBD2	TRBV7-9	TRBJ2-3	CASSFGGTSTDTQYF	TGTGCCAGCAGCTTCGGGGGGACTAGCACAGATACGCAGTATTTT
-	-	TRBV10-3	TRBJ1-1	CAISGGMNTEAFF	TGTGCCATCAGTGGGGGGATGAACACTGAAGCTTTCTTT
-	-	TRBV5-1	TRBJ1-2	CASSQLRQGDGYTF	TGCGCCAGCAGCCAGCTGCGGCAGGGCGATGGCTACACCTTC
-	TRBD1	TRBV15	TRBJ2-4	CATSRASGGNIQYF	TGTGCCACCAGCAGAGCGTCAGGGGGAAACATTCAGTACTTC
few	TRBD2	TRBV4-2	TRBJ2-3	CASSPSGTSVTDTQYF	TGTGCCAGCAGCCCGTCCGGGACTAGCGTCACAGATACGCAGTATTTT
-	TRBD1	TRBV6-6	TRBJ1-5	CASRTGPATNQPQHF	TGTGCCAGCAGGACAGGGCCAGCGACCAATCAGCCCCAGCATTTT
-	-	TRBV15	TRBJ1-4	CATSREQGTNEKLFF	TGTGCCACCAGCAGAGAACAGGGAACTAATGAAAAACTGTTTTTT
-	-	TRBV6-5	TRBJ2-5	CASSYDRAKTQYF	TGTGCCAGCAGTTACGATAGGGCAAAGACCCAGTACTTC
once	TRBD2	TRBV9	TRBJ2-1	CASSVETRTSGRASGNEQFF	TGTGCCAGCAGCGTAGAGACCCGTACTAGCGGGAGGGCCTCTGGGAATGAGCAGTTCTTC
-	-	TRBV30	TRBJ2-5	CAWSSRETQYF	TGTGCCTGGAGCTCTAGGGAGACCCAGTACTTC
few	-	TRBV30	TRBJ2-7	CASWTNYEQYF	TGTGCCTCATGGACTAACTACGAGCAGTACTTC
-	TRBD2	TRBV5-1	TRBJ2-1	CASSPGLAGRHRLF	TGCGCCAGCAGCCCGGGACTAGCGGGAAGACACCGCCTCTTC
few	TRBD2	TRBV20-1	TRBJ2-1	CSGGRDGQFF	TGCAGTGGTGGGAGGGATGGGCAGTTCTTC
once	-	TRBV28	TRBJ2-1	CASSLGRNEQFF	TGTGCCAGCAGTTTGGGGCGGAATGAGCAGTTCTTC
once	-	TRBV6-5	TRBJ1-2	CATTALNYGYTF	TGTGCCACGACGGCCCTTAACTATGGCTACACCTTC